A selection of T cell receptor beta chains follows, all from one sample in a study of T cell repertoires in cytomegalovirus infection. Each CDR3 protein is one row after TCRdb ran MiXCR on the reads. The sample lists about 470,000 distinct CDR3 sequences; about two fifths were seen once. No antigens are known for them. The specimen was cultured PBMCs, collected from culture after CMV antigen stimulation. Source of these receptors: a human donor in good health (CMV status not recorded). Some clones in this sample may be carry-over from other donors' samples. CDR3s include the opening cysteine and the closing phenylalanine or tryptophan. The order of the fields is J gene, D gene, clone size, V gene, CDR3 protein, CDR3 DNA. D genes are given only for firm matches. Size tells how often a clone was seen (once, few, many) or the class of an expanded clone, and some rows leave it out.

TRBJ1-5 | - | few | TRBV19 | CASSSQGGGPSYQPQHF | TGTGCCAGTAGTTCACAGGGTGGAGGGCCATCATATCAGCCCCAGCATTTT
TRBJ2-2 | - | few | TRBV7-2 | CASRQGSLNTGELFF | TGTGCCAGCCGCCAGGGCAGCCTGAACACCGGGGAGCTGTTTTTT
TRBJ1-2 | TRBD1 | - | TRBV20-1 | CSARTGDRGNYGYTF | TGCAGTGCTAGGACAGGGGATAGGGGTAACTATGGCTACACCTTC
TRBJ1-4 | TRBD1 | - | TRBV29-1 | CSVDTGTGATKLFF | TGCAGCGTTGACACCGGGACAGGGGCTACAAAACTGTTTTTT
TRBJ2-4 | - | - | TRBV27 | CASSARPGGDIQYF | TGTGCCAGCAGTGCCCGCCCAGGTGGTGACATTCAGTACTTC
TRBJ2-1 | TRBD2 | few | TRBV19 | CASSMREGLFNYNEQFF | TGTGCCAGTAGTATGCGGGAGGGCCTTTTTAACTACAATGAGCAGTTCTTC
TRBJ1-4 | - | many | TRBV20-1 | CSARVGPAYEKLFF | TGCAGTGCTAGAGTCGGCCCAGCTTATGAAAAACTGTTTTTT
TRBJ1-6 | - | - | TRBV5-8 | CASSLVIYNSPLHF | TGTGCCAGCAGCTTGGTTATCTATAATTCACCCCTCCACTTT
TRBJ2-5 | - | - | TRBV7-8 | CASSLVRGRSTYQETQYF | TGTGCCAGCAGCTTAGTACGTGGGAGAAGCACGTACCAAGAGACCCAGTACTTC
TRBJ2-5 | TRBD1 | - | TRBV5-3 | CASSLGTGDYDQETQYF | TGTGCCAGCAGCTTGGGGACAGGGGACTACGACCAAGAGACCCAGTACTTC
TRBJ2-1 | TRBD2 | few | TRBV2 | CASSPGTSGRDYNEQFF | TGTGCCAGCAGTCCCGGGACTAGCGGGAGGGACTACAATGAGCAGTTCTTC
TRBJ2-2 | TRBD2 | - | TRBV6-1 | CASLLAGGFGELFF | TGTGCCAGCCTACTAGCGGGAGGGTTCGGGGAGCTGTTTTTT
TRBJ1-6 | - | few | TRBV7-2 | CASSLGLGSPLHF | TGTGCCAGCAGCTTAGGTCTAGGGTCACCCCTCCACTTT
TRBJ1-1 | - | few | TRBV12-3/TRBV12-4 | CASSSNQPLKGIPEAFF | TGTGCCAGCAGTTCCAACCAGCCGCTTAAGGGGATTCCTGAAGCTTTCTTT
TRBJ2-1 | TRBD1 | few | TRBV6-6 | CASMEWTGEFFYNEQFF | TGTGCCAGCATGGAATGGACAGGGGAATTTTTCTACAATGAGCAGTTCTTC
TRBJ2-3 | TRBD2 | few | TRBV7-2 | CASSPRGNSGGADTQYF | TGTGCCAGCAGCCCACGGGGTAATAGCGGGGGTGCAGATACGCAGTATTTT
TRBJ2-3 | - | - | TRBV6-5 | CASSYKGGTDTQYF | TGTGCCAGCAGTTACAAGGGGGGCACAGATACGCAGTATTTT
TRBJ2-1 | TRBD2 | - | TRBV28 | CASRYLQGTSGAKPLFNEQFF | TGTGCCAGCAGGTACCTTCAGGGCACTAGCGGGGCGAAACCACTTTTCAATGAGCAGTTCTTC
TRBJ2-3 | TRBD2 | few | TRBV7-2 | CASSPRLAGPSTDTQYF | TGTGCCAGCAGCCCTCGACTAGCGGGACCTAGCACAGATACGCAGTATTTT
TRBJ1-5 | - | - | TRBV12-3/TRBV12-4 | CASSLNPSNQPQHF | TGTGCCAGCAGTTTAAACCCATCTAATCAGCCCCAGCATTTT
TRBJ2-5 | - | - | TRBV10-3 | CAMSRDGQETQYF | TGTGCCATGTCCCGGGACGGCCAAGAGACCCAGTACTTC
TRBJ2-6 | - | - | TRBV19 | CAGHRGSPGANVLTF | TGTGCCGGACATAGGGGGTCTCCTGGGGCCAACGTCCTGACTTTC
TRBJ2-1 | TRBD2 | few | TRBV7-2 | CASSLVAGGENEQFF | TGTGCCAGCAGCTTAGTAGCGGGAGGGGAAAATGAGCAGTTCTTC
TRBJ2-5 | - | - | TRBV6-5 | CASSQPRASEKGETQYF | TGTGCCAGCAGTCAACCTCGGGCTAGCGAGAAGGGAGAGACCCAGTACTTC
TRBJ1-5 | - | - | TRBV15 | CATSPWVSGNQPQHF | TGTGCCACCAGTCCCTGGGTTTCGGGCAATCAGCCCCAGCATTTT
TRBJ2-1 | - | few | TRBV7-8 | CASSLMGRASYNEQFF | TGTGCCAGCAGCTTAATGGGGCGGGCCTCCTACAATGAGCAGTTCTTC
TRBJ2-1 | - | - | TRBV23-1 | CASSQQNRAHYNEQFF | TGCGCCAGCAGTCAGCAAAACAGGGCGCATTACAATGAGCAGTTCTTC
TRBJ1-4 | TRBD1 | - | TRBV6-6 | CASSRGQGIEKLFF | TGTGCCAGCAGTCGGGGACAGGGAATTGAAAAACTGTTTTTT
TRBJ1-1 | - | few | TRBV7-2 | CASSFIPPNTEAFF | TGTGCCAGCAGCTTCATCCCCCCGAACACTGAAGCTTTCTTT
TRBJ2-7 | TRBD2 | - | TRBV2 | CASSGRLGLAAYEQYF | TGTGCCAGCAGTGGAAGACTGGGACTAGCGGCCTACGAGCAGTACTTC
TRBJ2-5 | - | - | TRBV7-2 | CASSLTSYQETQYF | TGTGCCAGCAGCTTAACGTCTTACCAAGAGACCCAGTACTTC
TRBJ2-5 | - | - | TRBV27 | CASSLSLDLETQYF | TGTGCCAGCAGTTTATCGCTTGATCTTGAGACCCAGTACTTC
TRBJ1-5 | - | few | TRBV12-3/TRBV12-4 | CASRPGRQPQHF | TGTGCCAGCAGGCCAGGGCGACAGCCCCAGCATTTT
TRBJ2-5 | - | - | TRBV7-9 | CASSHSDIQETQYF | TGTGCCAGCAGCCACTCGGACATTCAAGAGACCCAGTACTTC
TRBJ2-2 | - | few | TRBV6-2/TRBV6-3 | CASSFVAGAAGELFF | TGTGCCAGCAGCTTCGTGGCGGGGGCCGCCGGGGAGCTGTTTTTT
TRBJ1-5 | - | - | TRBV5-6 | CASSLSNQPQHF | TGTGCCAGCAGCTTGAGCAATCAGCCCCAGCATTTT
TRBJ1-5 | - | - | TRBV15 | CATSISHYNQPQHF | TGTGCCACCAGCATTTCCCATTACAATCAGCCCCAGCATTTT
TRBJ2-3 | TRBD2 | - | TRBV7-2 | CASSLRLLGGGTDTQYF | TGTGCCAGCAGCTTGCGCTTATTGGGGGGGGGCACAGATACGCAGTATTTT
TRBJ2-2 | - | - | TRBV19 | CAVRVWGASNTGELFF | TGTGCCGTCAGGGTTTGGGGGGCCTCGAACACCGGGGAGCTGTTTTTT
TRBJ2-6 | - | - | TRBV6-8 | CASSFLLSGANVLTF | TGTGCCAGCAGTTTCCTTCTCTCTGGGGCCAACGTCCTGACTTTC
TRBJ2-7 | - | few | TRBV6-1 | CASSEALRGTYEQYF | TGTGCCAGCAGTGAAGCGCTAAGGGGGACCTACGAGCAGTACTTC
TRBJ2-1 | - | - | TRBV30 | CAWSVFNEQFF | TGTGCCTGGAGTGTATTCAATGAGCAGTTCTTC
TRBJ2-3 | TRBD2 | few | TRBV19 | CASNLRGGLNTDTQYF | TGTGCCAGTAATCTCCGGGGGGGCCTCAACACAGATACGCAGTATTTT
TRBJ2-7 | TRBD2 | few | TRBV6-1 | CASLEPGLAGTYEQYF | TGTGCCAGTTTAGAACCGGGACTAGCGGGCACCTACGAGCAGTACTTC
TRBJ2-7 | - | many | TRBV7-8 | CASSLVGGDTYEQYF | TGTGCCAGCAGCTTAGTGGGGGGGGACACCTACGAGCAGTACTTC
TRBJ2-3 | TRBD2 | few | TRBV5-1 | CASSPRLAGSGDTQYF | TGCGCCAGCAGCCCCCGTCTAGCGGGGAGTGGGGATACGCAGTATTTT
TRBJ2-5 | - | - | TRBV30 | CAWSVRLQETQYF | TGTGCCTGGAGTGTACGCCTCCAAGAGACCCAGTACTTC
TRBJ2-7 | - | few | TRBV7-9 | CASSLGENEQYF | TGTGCCAGCAGCTTAGGGGAGAACGAGCAGTACTTC
TRBJ1-4 | - | few | TRBV19 | CATSAGDWREKLFF | TGTGCCACCTCAGCGGGGGACTGGCGCGAAAAACTGTTTTTT
TRBJ2-5 | TRBD1 | - | TRBV5-1 | CASRQGGAETQYF | TGCGCCAGCAGACAGGGGGGAGCAGAGACCCAGTACTTC
TRBJ2-5 | TRBD2 | - | TRBV12-3/TRBV12-4 | CASSGGVQETQYF | TGTGCCAGCTCTGGGGGGGTCCAAGAGACCCAGTACTTC
TRBJ1-2 | - | - | TRBV7-2 | CASSLVWQGGGYTF | TGTGCCAGCAGCTTAGTTTGGCAGGGTGGTGGCTACACCTTC
TRBJ1-5 | - | - | TRBV6-6 | CASSYVSNQPQHF | TGTGCCAGCAGTTACGTAAGCAATCAGCCCCAGCATTTT